This paragraph reports one TCR beta chain. Its cognate antigen has yet to be identified. No base quality information exists; no much larger clone differs at one position. The source of the sample is a study of blood T cells in healthy people across ages (dated by TCRdb to the mid-2010s). About the study as a whole: In model experiments, roughly one uniquely barcoded TCR beta cDNA molecule per two T cells was captured by template switching. The donors were divided into four age groups: young (average 16 years), middle-aged (approximately 39), aged (around 67) and long-lived (82). Age-related changes in TCR beta repertoire diversity were measured in the study by deep sequencing normalized with unique cDNA molecular identifiers. Using the same blood draw, the study looked at two additional independent replicas of 1 million unique cDNA reads for two donors, one aged 18 to 29 and the other aged 80 or older. Donors of different ages were randomly distributed across sequencing lanes to avoid experimental bias. On the study overall, not on this receptor specifically: Since profiling was done on bulk unsorted PBMCs, naive and antigen-experienced compartments could not be conclusively compared. Because the CMV infection status of the donors was unknown, age-related changes in expanded clonotypes may potentially have been confounded. Estimates of total diversity based on one million sequenced T cells were regarded as lower bounds and as underestimates. As age increased, observed TCR beta diversity per million T cells dropped in a roughly linear way, and a significant reduction was already evident by age about 40. Compared with the aged group, the long-lived group had more naive CD4+ T cells, fewer expanded clones and increased TCR diversity, a pattern suggesting age selection. The percentage of naive T cells measured by flow cytometry correlated strongly with observed TCR beta diversity.

Libraries were prepared through 5' RACE. Sequencing was performed on an Illumina HiSeq 2500. The second PCR ran for roughly 7 to 12 cycles and used a J-beta primer mix along with a sample-barcoded 5' primer. Each TCR beta cDNA molecule received a unique molecular identifier from a template-switch 5' adaptor carrying 12 random nucleotides. Each sample yielded at least 2.5 million CDR3-containing paired-end reads. All of the RNA was converted into first-strand cDNA using the Mint cDNA synthesis kit, with a TRBC-specific oligonucleotide serving as the primer. Following uracil-DNA glycosylase treatment, a first 18-cycle PCR with universal primers M1SS and BC2_uni_R was performed on all cDNA. Per the authors' processing: For normalization, 1 million high-quality reads were randomly selected from each sample, with every read carrying a distinct molecular identifier. Instead of being binned into consensus sequences, reads with shared molecular identifiers were discarded. CDR3 identification, clonotype clustering and error correction used MiTCR with a Q25 quality threshold and the strictest error-elimination algorithm. A nonparametric unseen species model with Euler transformation was used to estimate lower-bound total TCR beta diversity. TCRdb cleaned the public reads at Q25 with fastp, built clones with MiXCR and kept in-frame beta chains. Entries that share a CDR3 protein sequence are merged under the most common genes and DNA. The V and J calls were determined by TCRdb, not by the authors. The sample has 1 million or so distinct CDR3 sequences on record, under 55% of them singletons. The ten top clones hold approximately 20% of the sample.

Donors were 39 systemically healthy Caucasian individuals from Russia aged roughly 6 to 95 years. Each donor gave ten milliliters of peripheral blood, collected into EDTA-treated Vacutainer tubes. Ficoll-Paque density-gradient centrifugation was used to isolate PBMCs, with at least 7 million per sample. Total RNA, at least 6 micrograms per sample, was extracted from PBMCs with Trizol reagent. Naive CD45RAhigh/CD27high T cell percentages were measured by flow cytometry on a PBMC aliquot from every donor. The CDR3 goes from the cysteine to the phenylalanine over 17 residues. Left in the record is the CDR3 DNA by itself, 51 bases read in frame from the first base. V trim: 6 bases; J trim: 1 base; unmatched bases: 15. The CDR1 and CDR2 encoded by the germline V gene (reference sequence) are DFQATT and SNEGSKA.

Material for sequencing was blood. This TCR was sampled from a woman between 55 and 75 years old in good health. Recombination linked TRBV20-1 to TRBJ2-7, with 10 bases aligning to TRBD1. The DNA sequence is given as TGCAGTGCCCCACAGGACAGGGGGTGGCTAGCGTCCTACGAGCAGTACTTC. It codes for CSAPQDRGWLASYEQYF.